The 3 T cell receptor beta chains below all came from one sample that was sequenced in a study of T cell responses to AZD1222 COVID-19 vaccine. Sequenced by immunoSEQ multiplex PCR; TCRdb stores in-frame clones only, minus some. The profile shows approximately 83,000 clones, 90% to 95% of them singletons. The source was peripheral blood, collected on day 0 of MenACWY control vaccination. Every receptor here comes from an adult in good health.

J is TRBJ1-2 and V is TRBV5-1; D unresolved. This CDR3 is 15 amino acids long. The ends were cut back, 4 bases at V and 3 bases at J, with 16 bases in the middle. Germline CDR1 reads SGHRS; CDR2 reads YFSETQ. The CDR3 region has the DNA TGCGCCAGCAGCAAGCAGGTTGGGCAGGACTATGGCTACACCTTC. This gives the protein CASSKQVGQDYGYTF.

The genes are TRBV20-1 and TRBJ1-2, with D possibly being TRBD1 (5 bases). Trimming left V 3 bases short and J 8 bases short, with 16 bases between. This CDR3 spans 13 amino acids. The germline gives CDR1 DFQATT, CDR2 SNEGSKA (reference sequence). The CDR3 DNA reads TGCAGTGCTAGTCCTTTTAGGGACTCAGGCTACACCTTC. It codes for CSASPFRDSGYTF.

The chain is built from TRBV23-1 and TRBJ2-1; TRBD1 or TRBD2 may be the D gene (5 bases each). TRBV23-1 carries the ORF label, with uncertain function. The germline V and J ends were trimmed by 2 bases and 9 bases, with 26 bases remaining between them. There are 18 residues in the CDR3. This CDR3 is CASSQNCPVVWDLSEQFF. The CDR3 nucleotides read TGCGCCAGCAGTCAAAATTGTCCGGTCGTCTGGGACCTCAGTGAGCAGTTCTTC.